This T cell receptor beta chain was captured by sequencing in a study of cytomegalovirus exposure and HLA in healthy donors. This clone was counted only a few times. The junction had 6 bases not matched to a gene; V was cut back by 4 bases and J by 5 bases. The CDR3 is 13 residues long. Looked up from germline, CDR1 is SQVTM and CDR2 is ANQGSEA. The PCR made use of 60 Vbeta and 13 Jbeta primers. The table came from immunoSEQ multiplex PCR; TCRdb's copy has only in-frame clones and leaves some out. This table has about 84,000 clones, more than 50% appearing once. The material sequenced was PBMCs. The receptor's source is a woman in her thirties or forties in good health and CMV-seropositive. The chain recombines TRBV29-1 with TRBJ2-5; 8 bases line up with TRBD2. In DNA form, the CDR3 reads TGCAGCGTTGTCGGGAGGGCCGGGGAGACCCAGTACTTC. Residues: CSVVGRAGETQYF.